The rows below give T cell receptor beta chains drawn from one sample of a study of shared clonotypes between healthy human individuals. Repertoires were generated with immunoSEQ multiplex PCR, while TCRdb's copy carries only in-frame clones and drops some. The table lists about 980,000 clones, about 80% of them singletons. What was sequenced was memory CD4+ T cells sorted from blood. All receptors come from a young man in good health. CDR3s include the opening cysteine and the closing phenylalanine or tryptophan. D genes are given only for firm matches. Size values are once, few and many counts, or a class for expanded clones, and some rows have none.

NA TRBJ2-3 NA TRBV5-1 CASSLDLDTQYF TGCGCCAGCAGCTTGGACTTAGATACGCAGTATTTT
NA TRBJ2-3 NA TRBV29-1 CSVGEGQRDTQYF TGCAGCGTTGGAGAAGGACAGAGAGATACGCAGTATTTT
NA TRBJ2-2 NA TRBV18 CASSPPVGGGTGELFF TGTGCCAGCTCACCCCCGGTTGGGGGTGGCACCGGGGAGCTGTTTTTT
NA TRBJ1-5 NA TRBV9 CASSVGSGYNQPQHF TGTGCCAGCAGCGTAGGTTCCGGTTACAATCAGCCCCAGCATTTT
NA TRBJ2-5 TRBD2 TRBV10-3 CAISADGGLETQYF TGTGCCATCAGCGCCGACGGGGGGTTAGAGACCCAGTACTTC
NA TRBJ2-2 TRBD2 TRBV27 CASRRGGDPGELFF TGTGCCAGCAGACGGGGGGGGGACCCCGGGGAGCTGTTTTTT
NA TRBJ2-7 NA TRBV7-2 CASSFQGEQYF TGTGCCAGCAGCTTCCAGGGGGAGCAGTACTTC
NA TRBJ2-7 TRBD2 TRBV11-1 CASSLGRERGGRDEQYF TGTGCCAGCAGCTTAGGTCGGGAGCGGGGGGGCCGCGACGAGCAGTACTTC
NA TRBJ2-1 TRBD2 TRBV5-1 CASRVAGISYNEQFF TGCGCCAGCAGGGTAGCGGGAATTAGTTACAATGAGCAGTTCTTC
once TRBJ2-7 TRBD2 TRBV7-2 CASSDIAGIGSEQYF TGTGCCAGCAGCGACATAGCGGGTATCGGCTCCGAGCAGTACTTC
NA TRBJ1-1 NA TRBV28 CASSLLNTEAFF TGTGCCAGCAGTTTATTGAACACTGAAGCTTTCTTT
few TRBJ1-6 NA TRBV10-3 CAIRTGANNSPLHF TGTGCCATCAGGACAGGTGCGAATAATTCACCCCTCCACTTT
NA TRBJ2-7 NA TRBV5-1 CASSLDRYRDFPYEQYF TGCGCCAGCAGCTTGGACAGGTACCGGGACTTCCCCTACGAGCAGTACTTC
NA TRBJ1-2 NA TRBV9 CASSVGGTKIPYGYTF TGTGCCAGCAGCGTAGGCGGGACTAAGATTCCGTATGGCTACACCTTC
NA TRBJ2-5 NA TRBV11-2 CASSLTGAGETQYF TGTGCCAGCAGCTTAACCGGGGCCGGGGAGACCCAGTACTTC
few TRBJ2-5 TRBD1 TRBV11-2 CASSPGTVKETQYF TGTGCCAGCAGCCCCGGGACAGTCAAAGAGACCCAGTACTTC
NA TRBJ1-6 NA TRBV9 CASSVAQRGGTLHF TGTGCCAGCAGCGTAGCACAAAGAGGTGGGACCCTCCACTTT
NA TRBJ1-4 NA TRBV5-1 CASREGSMGEKLFF TGCGCCAGCAGGGAGGGTTCGATGGGTGAAAAACTGTTTTTT
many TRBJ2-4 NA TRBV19 CASSIGGQKNIQYF TGTGCCAGTAGTATAGGAGGACAGAAAAACATTCAGTACTTC
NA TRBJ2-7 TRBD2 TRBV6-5 CASRAGLASYEQYF TGTGCCAGCAGGGCCGGACTAGCTTCCTACGAGCAGTACTTC
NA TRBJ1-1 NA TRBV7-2 CASSSLSRGGGGAFF TGTGCCAGCAGCTCCTTAAGTCGGGGCGGAGGGGGAGCTTTCTTT
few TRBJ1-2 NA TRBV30 CAWRTGGNYGYTF TGTGCCTGGAGGACAGGCGGCAACTATGGCTACACCTTC
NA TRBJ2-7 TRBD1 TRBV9 CASSFRDSSYEQYF TGTGCCAGCAGTTTCCGGGACAGCTCCTACGAGCAGTACTTC
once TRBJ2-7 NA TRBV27 CASSPLRGGRFGEQYF TGTGCCAGCAGTCCGCTAAGGGGGGGTCGCTTTGGGGAGCAGTACTTC
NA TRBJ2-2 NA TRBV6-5 CASSIRGAGELFF TGTGCCAGCAGTATTAGGGGGGCCGGGGAGCTGTTTTTT
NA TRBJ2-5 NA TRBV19 CASSTGGVYQETQYF TGTGCCAGTAGTACCGGAGGGGTCTACCAAGAGACCCAGTACTTC